This T cell receptor (beta chain) was identified in a study of blood T cells in healthy people across ages. Study-wide results and limits: More naive CD4+ cells and higher diversity were found in long-lived than in aged donors. It was held that the diversity estimates obtained from one million T cells were underestimates.

Comments on this clonotype: The antigen is not known.

Per-sample PBMC isolation yielded at least 6.5 million cells. The CDR3 loop spans 14 amino acids. Germline CDR1 DFQATT, CDR2 SNEGSKA (reference sequence). V was trimmed by 3 bases and J by 3 bases, leaving 14 bases between them. Alongside a J-beta primer mix, a sample-barcoded 5' primer served in a second PCR lasting roughly 7 to 11 cycles. Every cDNA molecule carried a tag from a template-switch adaptor bearing 12 random nucleotides. Each CDR3 protein gets one entry after TCRdb re-called the 5' RACE reads with MiXCR. The repertoire holds under 1,000,000 distinct CDR3 sequences, with about 47% as singletons.

The source is a man aged 80 or over in good health. Specimen: blood. V and J are TRBV20-1 and TRBJ1-2; possible D gene TRBD1, 6 bases. The chain's CDR3 is CSARYRETHYGYTF. The DNA of the CDR3 is TGCAGTGCTAGGTACAGGGAGACCCACTATGGCTACACCTTC.